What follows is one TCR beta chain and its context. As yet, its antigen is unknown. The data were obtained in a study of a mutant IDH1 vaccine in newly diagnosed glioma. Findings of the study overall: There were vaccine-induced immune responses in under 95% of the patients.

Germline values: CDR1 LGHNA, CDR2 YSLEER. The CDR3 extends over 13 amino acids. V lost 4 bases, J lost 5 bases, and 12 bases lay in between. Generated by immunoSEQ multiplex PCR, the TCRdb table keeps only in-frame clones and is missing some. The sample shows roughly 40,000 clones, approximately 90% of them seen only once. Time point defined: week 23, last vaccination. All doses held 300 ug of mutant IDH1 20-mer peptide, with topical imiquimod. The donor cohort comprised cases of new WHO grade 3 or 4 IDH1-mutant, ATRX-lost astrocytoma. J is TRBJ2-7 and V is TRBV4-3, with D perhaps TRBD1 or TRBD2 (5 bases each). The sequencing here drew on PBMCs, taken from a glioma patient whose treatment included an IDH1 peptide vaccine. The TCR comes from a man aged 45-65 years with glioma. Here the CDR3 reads CASSRAGTNEQYF. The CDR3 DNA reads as TGCGCCAGCAGCCGAGCCGGGACCAACGAGCAGTACTTC.